This T cell receptor beta chain originates from a study of graft-versus-host responses after intestinal transplantation (dated by TCRdb to 2020 to 2022). Concerning the study at large: The transplants that recipients got were multivisceral, liver-intestinal, or isolated intestinal. Every recipient was given anti-thymocyte globulin induction, then maintenance tacrolimus and steroids for roughly three years. Donor T cell macrochimerism was defined as a peak of at least 4% donor T cells among recipient peripheral blood mononuclear cells. After intestinal transplantation, graft-versus-host and host-versus-graft alloreactive T cell clones in the graft, circulation and bone marrow were tracked using bulk TCR-beta CDR3 sequencing. Alloreactive clones were identified by sequencing pre-transplant mixed lymphocyte reaction products and comparing them with unstimulated pre-transplant donor and recipient T cells. The cohort enrolled 24 intestinal transplant recipients, one of whom was a retransplant, and a few patients without pretransplant specimens were excluded. Rather than being sequenced by the commercial service, samples from three later patients were sequenced in-house on an Illumina MiSeq and processed with MiXCR.

Library creation used the immunoSEQ multiplex PCR assay. For most patients, genomic DNA was isolated using the Qiagen DNeasy Blood and Tissue Kit and was shipped frozen to Adaptive Biotechnologies for TCR sequencing. For most patients, genomic DNA was subjected to high-throughput TCR-beta CDR3 sequencing by Adaptive Biotechnologies. The published analysis was carried out like this. TCR sequencing data were retrieved from Adaptive's ImmunoSEQ software for some 17 patients, whereas a few other patients were processed with MiXCR and VDJtools. To correct CD4 versus CD8 sorting errors, sequences present in both subsets at a frequency ratio below 5:1 were removed. CDR3 nucleotide sequences shared between donor and recipient were removed because their origin could not be assigned. To count as alloreactive, a clone needed at least 2-fold expansion over unstimulated cells and a minimum CFSE-low frequency of 0.002% (template counts) or 0.001% (read counts). Mappable clones were those detected in sequenced pre-transplant spleen, lymph node, or MLR CFSE-low populations of the donor or recipient. Cumulative frequency of alloreactive clones was calculated as a percentage of all sequences weighted by copy number. TCRdb retrieved this table from immuneACCESS and kept in-frame rearrangements only. Not all clones are present; in checked studies, unresolved V genes account for under half, and no reason is known for the remainder. Clone size and the V and J calls come from that table; the DNA yielded D and trimming. The sample data list under 65,000 clones, and almost 95% of these were observed just once. Of the sample, about 0.41% is held by the ten largest clones.

The meaning of the sample's time point label: cells obtained before transplantation from donor or recipient. CD3+CD4+ and CD3+CD8+ populations were FACS-sorted from unstimulated pre-transplant donor and recipient cells taken from spleen or lymph nodes. The full study reports these points: High GvH to HvG T cell clonal ratios were observed in the allografts of patients with donor T cell macrochimerism. Peak levels of circulating GvH clones were associated with declines in HvG clones early after transplant. GvH clones were detected in recipient bone marrow, and some of these GvH clones were observed earlier in ileal mucosa or blood, consistent with an intestinal mucosal origin. The conclusions were limited by the relatively low number and heterogeneity of the intestinal transplant patients.

CDR1 and CDR2 are drawn from the germline V gene: SGDLS, YYNGEE. Taken from cysteine to phenylalanine, the CDR3 has 15 residues. Only the CDR3 part of the read is kept: 45 bases, read in frame from the first base. V loses 5 bases of germline sequence and J loses 1 base, and the interval between the two ends is 13 bases. About this clone: The antigen it binds to is not known. Qualities for individual bases were not recorded, and no much larger clone is one base off.

This receptor was taken from a human donor who was the organ donor for an intestinal transplant. Recombination joined TRBV9 with TRBJ2-1; a weak D assignment points to TRBD2 (6 bases agree). The source was unstimulated CD4+ T cells sorted from spleen or lymph node cells, collected before transplant. The sequenced DNA is TGTGCCAGCAGATACCGCGGGGTTTCCTACAATGAGCAGTTCTTC. This gives the protein CASRYRGVSYNEQFF.